This T cell receptor beta chain was captured in a study of metastatic and nonmetastatic thyroid tumors. Study outcomes and limitations: Significantly greater TCR beta diversity was reportedly found in malignant thyroid tumors than in benign nodules (in blood and tumor).

This clone was counted ten times or more. No antigen is known for it. The CDR3 contains 16 residues. With V trimmed by 3 bases and J by 4 bases, 3 bases remained unmatched. Germline CDR1 reads SGHAT; CDR2 reads FQNNGV. None of the patients had undergone any treatment ahead of thyroid surgery. TCRdb called clones again from the PCR reads with MiXCR. The sample holds over 40,000 clones, around 10% seen once. Material: blood. The sequence was obtained from a female donor with papillary thyroid cancer or a benign thyroid nodule (not recorded which). Some clones in this sample may be carry-over from other donors' samples. The rearrangement links TRBV11-2 to TRBJ2-2; 12 bases align to TRBD2. The CDR3 protein is CASSFLLAGGTGELFF. CDR3 bases: TGTGCCAGCAGCTTCCTACTAGCGGGAGGCACCGGGGAGCTGTTTTTT.